This entry lists 8 T cell receptor beta chains sequenced from one sample in a study of T cells in Graves' hyperthyroidism and ophthalmopathy. Template material for amplifying TCR beta CDR3 regions consisted of RNA transcripts. First-round RT-PCR with HTBI primers amplified the TCR CDR3 region. TCRdb analysed the multiplex PCR reads with MiXCR anew, one entry per CDR3 protein. In the table there are around 350,000 distinct CDR3 sequences, less than 15% of which are singletons. The sample taken for sequencing was blood. The receptor set was obtained from a woman between 18 and 29 years old with Graves' hyperthyroidism.

This clonotype was observed at least ten times. The chain employs TRBV28 and TRBJ1-5; D is uncertain. V was trimmed by 2 bases and J by 6 bases, leaving 17 bases between them. The length of the CDR3 is 16 residues. Per germline, CDR1 MDHEN and CDR2 SYDVKM. The CDR3 reads CASSLRGRTGIQPQHF. CDR3 nucleotide sequence: TGTGCCAGCAGTTTAAGAGGCAGGACTGGGATTCAGCCCCAGCATTTT.

This clonotype has at least ten counts. The V gene is TRBV12-3 or TRBV12-4, the J gene TRBJ1-1; D remains unclear. The germline V and J ends were trimmed by 6 bases and 1 base, with 9 bases remaining between them. The CDR3 is made up of 13 amino acids. CDR3 sequence (DNA): TGTGCCAGCAGCGGACTGCGGAACACTGAAGCTTTCTTT. Amino acid sequence: CASSGLRNTEAFF.

This clonotype was picked up many times. This chain uses TRBV5-1 with TRBJ2-7; the D call may be TRBD1 or TRBD2 (8 bases each). The CDR3 is 15 amino acids. CDR1 and CDR2 (germline): SGHRS, YFSETQ. Trimming stripped 0 bases from V and 4 bases from J, with 14 bases between. CDR3 region: CASSLAGGTGYEQYF. The CDR3 DNA sequence: TGCGCCAGCAGCTTGGCGGGGGGGACAGGATACGAGCAGTACTTC.

This clonotype was counted at least ten times. The chain is built from TRBV6-1 and TRBJ2-6, with TRBD1 matching over 10 bases. Germline assignment: CDR1 MNHNS and CDR2 SASEGT. The CDR3 consists of 17 residues. The V gene end was trimmed by 7 bases and the J gene end by 0 bases; junction bases not matched to a gene: 6. The CDR3 region has the DNA TGTGCCAGCACCTCGGACAGGGGGGTCTCTGGGGCCAACGTCCTGACTTTC. It codes for CASTSDRGVSGANVLTF.

This clonotype was seen many times. V usage is TRBV6-1 and J usage is TRBJ1-1, with TRBD1 matching over 8 bases. The CDR3 is 15 residues long. With 5 bases clipped from V and 6 bases from J, the junction kept 11 bases outside the gene matches. Germline CDR1 MNHNS, CDR2 SASEGT. CDR3 DNA: TGTGCCAGCAGTCCAGCGCCCGGACAGGGCTCTGAAGCTTTCTTT. This codes for CASSPAPGQGSEAFF.

The rearrangement links TRBV6-1 to TRBJ1-5; D is ambiguous. Germline V lookup: CDR1 MNHNS, CDR2 SASEGT. This CDR3 is built from 15 residues. Trimming pared 6 bases from V and 4 bases from J, leaving 16 bases between. In DNA, the CDR3 is TGTGCCAGCAGCCCCGAGGACGGGCTGAATCAGCCCCAGCATTTT. This codes for CASSPEDGLNQPQHF.

Many counts were recorded for this clonotype. This rearrangement joins TRBV2 to TRBJ2-7; 11 bases line up with TRBD2. Germline CDR1 and CDR2: SNHLY and FYNNEI. CDR3 size: 15 residues. J lost 5 bases, V lost 5 bases, and 8 bases had no gene match. The CDR3 sequence is CASSIHGTSGNEQYF. The CDR3 DNA follows: TGTGCCAGCAGTATCCACGGGACTAGCGGAAACGAGCAGTACTTC.

CDR3 DNA: TGTGCCAGCAGCTTGGCCAGACTGAACACCGGGGAGCTGTTTTTT. Residues: CASSLARLNTGELFF. This rearrangement joins TRBV5-4 to TRBJ2-2, with unresolved D. Trimming left V 0 bases short and J 1 base short, with 7 bases between. Germline values: CDR1 SGHNT, CDR2 YYREEE (reference sequence). The CDR3 extends over 15 amino acids.